Shown below are 20 T cell receptor beta chains from a single sample sequenced in a study of PD-1 blockade in classical Hodgkin lymphoma. Following autologous stem cell transplantation, relapse occurred in every patient, and exposure to brentuximab vedotin varied. Repertoires were generated with immunoSEQ multiplex PCR, while TCRdb's copy carries only in-frame clones and drops some. Here the sample spans under 100,000 clones, about 93% being singletons. Sequencing was performed on peripheral blood mononuclear cells (PBMCs), taken before the second cycle of nivolumab. Receptors were obtained from a human donor with classical Hodgkin lymphoma.

The chain recombines TRBV11-3 with TRBJ1-3; D might be TRBD1 (6 bases). V was cut by 4 bases and J by 0 bases, with 16 bases left in between. The CDR3 sequence is 17 residues long. Germline V lookup: CDR1 SGHNT, CDR2 YENEEA. CDR3 in DNA: TGTGCCAGCAGCTACTCCCGGGACAAGTCCTCTGGAAACACCATATATTTT. Its protein is CASSYSRDKSSGNTIYF.

J is TRBJ2-5 and V is TRBV4-1, with D perhaps being TRBD1 or TRBD2 (5 bases each). Per the germline V gene, CDR1 is MGHRA and CDR2 is YSYEKL. Trimming shortened V by 1 base and J by 0 bases, and 18 bases separated the two germline ends. This CDR3 is built from 18 residues. CDR3 region: CASSQVGTGVRYQETQYF. The DNA for the CDR3 is TGCGCCAGCAGCCAAGTAGGGACCGGAGTCCGATACCAAGAGACCCAGTACTTC.

The chain links TRBV28 to TRBJ2-5, with D tentatively TRBD1 (5 bases). Germline V gene data show CDR1 as MDHEN and CDR2 as SYDVKM. V dropped 3 bases and J dropped 5 bases, with 16 bases sitting between them. CDR3 size: 15 residues. CDR3 protein: CASSFVGGPGETQYF. The CDR3, as DNA: TGTGCCAGCAGTTTCGTAGGCGGCCCAGGGGAGACCCAGTACTTC.

J is TRBJ2-7 and V is TRBV28; D may be TRBD1 (6 bases). The V and J ends lost 1 base and 2 bases respectively, with 12 bases between them. CDR3 size: 15 residues. The germline CDR1 and CDR2 sequences are MDHEN and SYDVKM. CDR3 region: CASSLLRDIPYEQYF. The CDR3 bases are TGTGCCAGCAGTTTATTACGGGACATACCCTACGAGCAGTACTTC.

This chain joins TRBV11-1 and TRBJ1-4; no clear D gene. The CDR3 has 17 amino acids. The V end was cut by 5 bases, the J end by 1 base, with 17 bases between. Germline V gene data show CDR1 as SGHAT and CDR2 as FQDESV (reference sequence). The CDR3 DNA reads as TGTGCCAGCAGCCTCAACGGAAGGGTGCTAACTAATGAAAAACTGTTTTTT. The encoded protein is CASSLNGRVLTNEKLFF.

The rearrangement joins TRBV5-1 to TRBJ2-2, with D tentatively TRBD2 (6 bases). Germline CDR1 and CDR2: SGHRS and YFSETQ. This CDR3 contains 14 residues. Trimming stripped 5 bases from V and 4 bases from J, with 12 bases between. CDR3 DNA: TGCGCCAGCAGAGGAGGGTACGGCACCGGGGAGCTGTTTTTT. It codes for CASRGGYGTGELFF.

This chain uses TRBV19 with TRBJ2-7; the D is unclear. Between the trimmed V and J ends, which lost 3 bases and 1 base, there was a span of 7 bases. The CDR3 sequence is 13 residues long. CDR1 LNHDA and CDR2 SQIVND come from the germline V gene (reference sequence). The CDR3 DNA sequence: TGTGCCAGTAGTATCTCCAGATCCTACGAGCAGTACTTC. It is translated as CASSISRSYEQYF.

The CDR3 DNA reads TGTGCCAGCAGCCAAGAGGTTCCCGGGGAGCTGTTTTTT. Protein product: CASSQEVPGELFF. This chain uses TRBV16 with TRBJ2-2; D gene ambiguous. This CDR3 is built from 13 residues. Trimming pared 2 bases from V and 6 bases from J, leaving 7 bases between. Germline V gives CDR1 KGHSY, CDR2 FQNENV.

The chain joins TRBV19 to TRBJ2-6; 9 bases map to TRBD1. The CDR3 has 17 residues. Germline CDR1 LNHDA, CDR2 SQIVND (reference sequence). Unmatched junction bases numbered 8, after V lost 7 bases and J lost 1 base. CDR3 loop: CASMGWTGVSGANVLTF. In DNA form, the CDR3 reads TGTGCCAGTATGGGTTGGACAGGGGTTTCTGGGGCCAACGTCCTGACTTTC.

The gene calls are TRBV9 and TRBJ2-7, with 7 bases identical to TRBD2. CDR3 length equals 14 residues. CDR1 and CDR2 (germline): SGDLS, YYNGEE. The V gene end was trimmed by 2 bases and the J gene end by 6 bases; junction bases not matched to a gene: 8. The CDR3 DNA reads as TGTGCCAGCAGCGTCGGTGGGGGGACTATCGAGCAGTACTTC. The encoded protein is CASSVGGGTIEQYF.

This chain connects TRBV27 to TRBJ2-3, with 14 bases identical to TRBD2. This CDR3 region has 15 residues. Germline trimming cut 3 bases from V and 9 bases from J; bases unmatched to any gene: 5. Germline V CDR1 and CDR2: MNHEY, SMNVEV (reference sequence). The DNA for the CDR3 is TGTGCCAGCAGTTTCCGGGGACTAGCGGGAGAAACGCAGTATTTT. It encodes CASSFRGLAGETQYF.

This sequence joins TRBV5-1 and TRBJ2-3; D is ambiguous. The V and J ends lost 0 bases and 0 bases respectively, with 8 bases between them. This CDR3 region has 15 residues. CDR1 is SGHRS and CDR2 is YFSETQ in the germline V gene. CDR3 DNA: TGCGCCAGCAGCTTGGATCGGTCTAGCACAGATACGCAGTATTTT. Protein product: CASSLDRSSTDTQYF.

A single count supports this clone. This chain uses TRBV4-2 with TRBJ1-2, with a tentative D call TRBD1 (5 bases). V was cut by 0 bases and J by 4 bases, with 18 bases left in between. The CDR3 has 17 residues. Germline assignment: CDR1 LGHNA and CDR2 YNFKEQ. For the CDR3, the DNA is TGTGCCAGCAGCCAAGACCCCATCCCGGGGGGGGTCTATGGCTACACCTTC. Translating gives CASSQDPIPGGVYGYTF.

This clone showed up just once. V and J are TRBV6-1 and TRBJ2-7; D tentatively reads TRBD1 or TRBD2 (6 bases each). V lost 4 bases and J 3 bases, leaving 16 bases between the germline ends. Germline V CDR1 and CDR2: MNHNS, SASEGT. There are 15 residues in the CDR3. CDR3 protein: CASSGRTAGGYEQYF. The DNA of the CDR3 is TGTGCCAGCAGTGGCCGGACAGCCGGGGGCTACGAGCAGTACTTC.

On this clone: The same CDR3 also results from other DNA sequences found in this sample. The gene calls are TRBV5-6 and TRBJ2-6; unclear D gene. CDR1 SGHDT and CDR2 YYEEEE come from the germline V gene. The V and J ends lost 0 bases and 4 bases respectively, with 8 bases between them. The CDR3 spans 15 residues. CDR3 amino acids: CASSLGGSGANVLTF. For the CDR3, the DNA is TGTGCCAGCAGCTTGGGGGGTAGCGGGGCCAACGTCCTGACTTTC.

This chain links TRBV28 with TRBJ1-4, with a possible D match to TRBD1 (5 bases). Germline CDR1 and CDR2: MDHEN and SYDVKM. This CDR3 is 13 amino acids long. V lost 10 bases and J 5 bases, leaving 14 bases between the germline ends. CDR3 residues: CATGGTGNEKLFF. The DNA for the CDR3 is TGTGCCACCGGGGGAACGGGGAATGAAAAACTGTTTTTT.

The V and J genes are TRBV5-4 and TRBJ2-7; 7 bases map to TRBD2. There are 16 residues in the CDR3. The V segment lost 3 bases and the J segment 2 bases; nucleotides outside the gene matches: 11. CDR1 and CDR2 (germline): SGHNT, YYREEE (reference sequence). For the CDR3, the DNA is TGTGCCAGCAGCTCCTCGGCGGGTGGGGGGGCCTACGAGCAGTACTTC. This encodes CASSSSAGGGAYEQYF.

V usage is TRBV23-1 and J usage is TRBJ2-5, with 7 bases lining up with TRBD1. TRBV23-1 falls under the ORF class, with uncertain function. V was clipped by 6 bases and J by 3 bases; unmatched bases: 10. The CDR3 sequence is 15 residues long. The CDR3 spells CASSTGDNFKETQYF. The DNA for the CDR3 is TGCGCCAGCAGCACAGGGGACAACTTCAAAGAGACCCAGTACTTC.

The rearrangement links TRBV28 to TRBJ2-7; 8 nucleotides agree with TRBD2. V was pared by 7 bases and J by 3 bases, with 8 bases of the junction left unmatched. The CDR3 is 14 amino acids. Germline loops: CDR1 MDHEN, CDR2 SYDVKM. CDR3 residues: CASTAGGEIYEQYF. The CDR3 DNA sequence: TGTGCCAGCACCGCGGGGGGAGAAATCTACGAGCAGTACTTC.

In DNA, the CDR3 is TGTGCCAGTAGTAAGACAGGCCTCTCGAGCTCCTACGAGCAGTACTTC. Translated: CASSKTGLSSSYEQYF. The chain uses TRBV19 and TRBJ2-7, with D maybe TRBD1 (6 bases). The V gene's germline CDR1 is LNHDA and CDR2 SQIVND (reference sequence). The length of the CDR3 is 16 residues. Trimming removed 4 bases at V and 0 bases at J, with 16 bases between.